Only a few counts were recorded for the clone carrying this T cell receptor beta chain. Its antigen remains unidentified. The CDR3 end is not reached by the read, which stops 3 residues before it; the germline J gene fills it in. This sample is part of a study of T cell clonality in common variable immunodeficiency. General study points: In common variable immunodeficiency, TCR beta chains reportedly carried fewer deletions and N-nucleotide insertions.

J lost 6 bases, V lost 10 bases, and 3 bases had no gene match. In germline, CDR1 is SNHLY, CDR2 FYNNEI. CDR3 length equals 12 residues. Clones were read by immunoSEQ multiplex PCR, and TCRdb kept only the in-frame ones, dropping some. The sample counts about 16,000 clones, none seen once; the ten largest own 14%. The sample comprised peripheral blood mononuclear cells. This receptor was taken from a human donor with common variable immunodeficiency. The V gene is TRBV2, the J gene TRBJ2-1; TRBD1 matches 10 bases. Partial CDR3 DNA: TGTGCCACGGGACAGGGGAGCAATGAG. Translated, it gives CATGQGSNE. The CDR3, in full, reads CATGQGSNEQFF.